This T cell receptor (beta chain) was captured by sequencing in a study of blood T cells in healthy people across ages. Study conclusions and caveats: When set beside aged donors, long-lived donors presented more naive CD4+ cells and higher diversity.

In terms of origin and age, donors were healthy Caucasian individuals from Russia aged roughly 6 to 100. This clonotype appeared a single time. Its antigen remains unidentified. Using a J-beta primer mix together with a sample-barcoded 5' primer, a second PCR was run for roughly 6 to 11 cycles. TCRdb processed the 5' RACE reads anew with MiXCR; each CDR3 protein has one entry. The sample records about 1.4 million distinct CDR3 sequences, 59% being singletons. There are 15 residues in the CDR3. CDR1 SEHNR and CDR2 FQNEAQ come from the germline V gene (reference sequence). Trimming left V 2 bases short and J 3 bases short, with 10 bases between.

This clonotype was sampled from a man between 18 and 29 years old in good health. Sequenced sample: blood. The chain is built from TRBV7-9 and TRBJ2-2, with D possibly matching TRBD1 (6 bases). Here the CDR3 reads CASSLQGSDTGELFF. CDR3 nucleotide sequence: TGTGCCAGCAGCTTACAGGGGTCGGACACCGGGGAGCTGTTTTTT.